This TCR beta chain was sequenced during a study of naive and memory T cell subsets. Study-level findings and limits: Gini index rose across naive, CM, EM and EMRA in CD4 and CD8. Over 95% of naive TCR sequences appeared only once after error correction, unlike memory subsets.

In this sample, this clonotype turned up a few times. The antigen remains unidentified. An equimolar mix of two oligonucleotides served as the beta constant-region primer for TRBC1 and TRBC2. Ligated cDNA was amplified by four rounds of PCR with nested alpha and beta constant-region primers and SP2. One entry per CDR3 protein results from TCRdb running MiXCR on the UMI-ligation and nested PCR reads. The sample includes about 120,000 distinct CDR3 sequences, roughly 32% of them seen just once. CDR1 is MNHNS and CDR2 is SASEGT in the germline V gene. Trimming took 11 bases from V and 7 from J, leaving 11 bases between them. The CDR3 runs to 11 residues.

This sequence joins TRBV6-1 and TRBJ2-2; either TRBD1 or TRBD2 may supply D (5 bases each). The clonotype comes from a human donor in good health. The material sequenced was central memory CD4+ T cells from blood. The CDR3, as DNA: TGTGCCGAGGGGTTCAGCGGGGAGCTGTTTTTT. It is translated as CAEGFSGELFF.